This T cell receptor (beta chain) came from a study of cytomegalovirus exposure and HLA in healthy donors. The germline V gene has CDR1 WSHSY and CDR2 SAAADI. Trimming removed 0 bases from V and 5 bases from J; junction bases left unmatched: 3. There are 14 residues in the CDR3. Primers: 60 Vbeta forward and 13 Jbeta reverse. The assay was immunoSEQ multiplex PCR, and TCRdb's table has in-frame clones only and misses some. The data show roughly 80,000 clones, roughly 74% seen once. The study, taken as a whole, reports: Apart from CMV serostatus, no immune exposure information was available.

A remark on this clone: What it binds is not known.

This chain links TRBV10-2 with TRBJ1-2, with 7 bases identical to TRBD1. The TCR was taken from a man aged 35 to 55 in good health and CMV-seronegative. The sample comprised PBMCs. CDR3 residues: CASSESKGAYGYTF. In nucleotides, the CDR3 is TGCGCCAGCAGTGAGTCCAAGGGGGCTTATGGCTACACCTTC.